Shown below are 32 T cell receptor beta chains from a single sample sequenced in a study of blood T cell repertoires in COVID-19. TCRdb's copy holds only in-frame clones and misses some; the assay was immunoSEQ multiplex PCR. The sample records around 150,000 clones, more than 60% being singletons. The sample comprised peripheral blood. The receptors come from a man in his fifties or sixties with acute or convalescent COVID-19.

The rearrangement links TRBV11-2 to TRBJ1-4; D perhaps matches TRBD1 (5 bases). Germline V CDR1 and CDR2: SGHAT, FQNNGV. This CDR3 comprises 14 residues. V was clipped by 4 bases and J by 8 bases, with 14 bases between them. The CDR3 spells CASSSITGREKLFF. The CDR3 coding sequence is TGTGCCAGCAGCTCCATTACAGGTCGAGAAAAACTGTTTTTT.

The V gene is TRBV4-1, the J gene TRBJ1-1; possibly TRBD1 for D (5 bases). The germline CDR1 and CDR2 sequences are MGHRA and YSYEKL. Between the trimmed V and J ends, which lost 4 bases and 0 bases, there was a span of 12 bases. The CDR3 consists of 15 residues. CDR3 coding DNA: TGCGCCAGCAGCCGATCTGGGGGGATGAACACTGAAGCTTTCTTT. As protein: CASSRSGGMNTEAFF.

The chain combines TRBV15 with TRBJ1-6; TRBD1 matches at 8 bases. After removal of 0 bases from V and 6 bases from J, the junction contained 4 bases not matched to a gene. The germline V gene has CDR1 LNHNV and CDR2 YYDKDF (reference sequence). The CDR3 has 16 residues. The CDR3 nucleotides read TGTGCCACCAGCAGAGACCGCGGACAGGGTAATTCACCCCTCCACTTT. Amino acids: CATSRDRGQGNSPLHF.

The chain uses TRBV4-1 and TRBJ1-5; 8 bases are shared with TRBD1. The germline V gene encodes CDR1 MGHRA and CDR2 YSYEKL. The length of the CDR3 is 15 residues. After removal of 6 bases from V and 7 bases from J, the junction contained 11 bases not matched to a gene. Here the CDR3 DNA reads TGCGCCAGCAGTCGGACAGGGCGGGGTGGGCAGCCCCAGCATTTT. Its translation is CASSRTGRGGQPQHF.

The genes are TRBV11-2 and TRBJ1-1, with 7 bases matching TRBD1. V gave up 5 bases and J gave up 11 bases; unmatched junction bases: 14. The germline V gene has CDR1 SGHAT and CDR2 FQNNGV. The CDR3 is 14 residues long. The CDR3 spells CASSQQPGQHGAFF. The CDR3 DNA reads as TGTGCCAGCAGCCAACAACCGGGACAGCATGGGGCTTTCTTT.

A few counts support this clone. The chain combines TRBV5-6 with TRBJ2-2; possible D gene TRBD2, 6 bases. Trimming cost V 4 bases and J 0 bases, with 16 bases left between them. The germline V gene has CDR1 SGHDT and CDR2 YYEEEE. The CDR3 has 17 amino acids. This chain's CDR3 is CASSLDGGYTNTGELFF. The CDR3 DNA follows: TGTGCCAGCAGCCTAGACGGAGGGTATACGAACACCGGGGAGCTGTTTTTT.

V and J are TRBV11-2 and TRBJ1-2, with 7 nucleotides matching TRBD1. The germline V gene has CDR1 SGHAT and CDR2 FQNNGV. The CDR3 is 13 amino acids. With V trimmed by 1 base and J by 7 bases, 3 bases remained unmatched. CDR3 DNA sequence: TGTGCCAGCAGCTTAGCAGGGGGAGGTGGCTACACCTTC. Amino acid sequence: CASSLAGGGGYTF.

This chain connects TRBV15 to TRBJ1-2; 7 bases match TRBD1. The germline CDR1 and CDR2 sequences are LNHNV and YYDKDF (reference sequence). Unmatched junction bases numbered 8, after V lost 2 bases and J lost 8 bases. This CDR3 spans 14 amino acids. The DNA for the CDR3 is TGTGCCACCAGCAGATCGACAGGGAGTAGAGGCTACACCTTC. This gives the protein CATSRSTGSRGYTF.

The genes are TRBV7-3 and TRBJ1-1; D gene uncertain. The CDR3 covers 14 residues. Germline CDR1 and CDR2: SGHTA and FQGTGA. The ends were cut back, 1 base at V and 6 bases at J, with 12 bases in the middle. CDR3 in DNA: TGTGCCAGCAGCTTAAATCGCGGGTTTTCTGAAGCTTTCTTT. Protein sequence: CASSLNRGFSEAFF.

This chain links TRBV7-8 with TRBJ2-5; weak D call: TRBD1 (5 bases). Germline CDR1 is SGHVS and CDR2 is FQNEAQ. The CDR3 length is 22 residues. V was shortened by 3 bases and J by 0 bases, with 32 bases between the two germline ends. The DNA for the CDR3 is TGTGCCAGCAGCTTTAGGGGCGCAGCTTTAGTATACGGAACCAAGAACCAAGAGACCCAGTACTTC. Its protein product is CASSFRGAALVYGTKNQETQYF.

J is TRBJ2-3 and V is TRBV7-2; D is possibly TRBD1 (6 bases). Germline CDR1 reads SGHTA; CDR2 reads FQGNSA. V was cut by 1 base and J by 5 bases, with 10 bases left in between. The CDR3 sequence is 14 residues long. CDR3 residues: CASSLVVTGDTQYF. The CDR3 nucleotides read TGTGCCAGCAGCTTAGTGGTGACAGGAGATACGCAGTATTTT. Variable domain in full (rest from reference TRBV7-2 and TRBJ2-3): GAGVSQSPSNKVTEKGKDVELRCDPISGHTALYWYRQSLGQGLEFLIYFQGNSAPDKSGLPSDRFSAERTGGSVSTLTIQRTQQEDSAVYLCASSLVVTGDTQYFGPGTRLTVL.

The chain carries TRBV9 and TRBJ2-1, with 11 bases lining up with TRBD2. V lost 4 bases to trimming and J lost 8 bases; unmatched junction nucleotides: 8. CDR3 size: 15 residues. Per germline, CDR1 SGDLS and CDR2 YYNGEE. CDR3 in DNA: TGTGCCAGCAGCACGCTAGCGGGGGGATATGATGAGCAGTTCTTC. Residues: CASSTLAGGYDEQFF.

The DNA for the CDR3 is TGTGCCAGCAGCTTAGGTTCCGGGAACTATGGCTACACCTTC. Protein product: CASSLGSGNYGYTF. This chain uses TRBV7-9 with TRBJ1-2; D ambiguous. CDR3 length: 14 amino acids. V lost 1 base and J lost 2, with 8 bases in between. Germline CDR1 reads SEHNR; CDR2 reads FQNEAQ (reference sequence). The full variable domain, completed using reference TRBV7-9 and TRBJ1-2, is DTGVSQNPRHKITKRGQNVTFRCDPISEHNRLYWYRQTLGQGPEFLTYFQNEAQLEKSRLLSDRFSAERPKGSFSTLEIQRTEQGDSAMYLCASSLGSGNYGYTFGSGTRLTVV.

The rearrangement links TRBV6-5 to TRBJ2-1; 7 bases are shared with TRBD1. Per germline, CDR1 MNHEY and CDR2 SVGAGI. Trimming removed 6 bases from V and 4 bases from J; junction bases left unmatched: 9. The CDR3 is 15 residues long. The CDR3 nucleotides are TGTGCCAGCAGAATCCGGGACAGCACTTACAATGAGCAGTTCTTC. This codes for CASRIRDSTYNEQFF.

This clone was observed a handful of times. The chain carries TRBV7-2 and TRBJ2-2; TRBD1 might be the D (5 bases). Germline CDR1 is SGHTA and CDR2 is FQGNSA. CDR3 length: 13 residues. Trimming took off 3 bases at V and 6 bases at J, with 8 bases between the two ends. The CDR3 DNA follows: TGTGCCAGCAGCTTTGCAGGGTCCGGGGAGCTGTTTTTT. Translation: CASSFAGSGELFF.

Turning to this clone: This specimen includes other DNA sequences encoding the same CDR3. V gene TRBV2 combines with J gene TRBJ1-5, with a tentative D call TRBD1 (5 bases). V was cut by 5 bases and J by 1 base, with 9 bases left in between. Germline values: CDR1 SNHLY, CDR2 FYNNEI. This CDR3 has 14 amino acids. The CDR3 nucleotides are TGTGCCAGCAGTCGACAGACAAGCAATCAGCCCCAGCATTTT. Translated, it gives CASSRQTSNQPQHF.

The CDR3 region has the DNA TGTGCCAGCAGCTTAGGGCTAGCCGCGGATACGCAGTATTTT. Amino acids: CASSLGLAADTQYF. The V and J genes are TRBV7-2 and TRBJ2-3; D is possibly TRBD2 (5 bases). Trimming removed 1 base from V and 6 bases from J, with 11 bases in between. The CDR3 sequence is 14 residues long. CDR1 SGHTA and CDR2 FQGNSA come from the germline V gene.

V and J are TRBV5-1 and TRBJ2-7; tentatively, D is TRBD2 (5 bases). V lost 4 bases, J lost 6 bases, and 26 bases lay in between. The CDR3 spans 17 residues. Germline V gene lookup returns CDR1 SGHRS and CDR2 YFSETQ. The CDR3: CASSVGWNTPGRGEQYV. The DNA for the CDR3 is TGCGCCAGCAGCGTCGGGTGGAATACCCCGGGGAGAGGCGAGCAGTACGTC.

The V and J genes are TRBV11-3 and TRBJ2-6; 7 bases fit TRBD1. Germline CDR1 and CDR2: SGHNT and YENEEA. The V segment lost 5 bases and the J segment 0 bases; nucleotides outside the gene matches: 1. This CDR3 spans 15 amino acids. The CDR3 reads CASSPGGSGANVLTF. DNA of the CDR3: TGTGCCAGCAGCCCAGGGGGCTCTGGGGCCAACGTCCTGACTTTC.

The V gene is TRBV7-2, the J gene TRBJ2-3; D is unresolved. V was clipped by 5 bases and J by 4 bases, with 7 bases between them. CDR1 and CDR2 (germline): SGHTA, FQGNSA. The CDR3 has 12 residues. The CDR3 bases are TGTGCCAGCAGCCCACACCCAGATACGCAGTATTTT. This gives the protein CASSPHPDTQYF.

This clone was seen a single time. The chain combines TRBV5-1 with TRBJ2-3, with D perhaps TRBD1 (5 bases). The CDR3 consists of 14 residues. Trimming pared 0 bases from V and 5 bases from J, leaving 10 bases between. Germline V lookup: CDR1 SGHRS, CDR2 YFSETQ. DNA for the CDR3: TGCGCCAGCAGCTTGGATCAGGGTAGAGATACGCAGTATTTT. Its protein product is CASSLDQGRDTQYF.

J is TRBJ2-3 and V is TRBV7-8, with TRBD2 identical over 7 bases. Trimming removed 10 bases from V and 0 bases from J; junction bases left unmatched: 13. From germline, CDR1 is SGHVS and CDR2 FQNEAQ. The CDR3 covers 16 residues. The CDR3 region is CATRRGRTASTDTQYF. The CDR3 region has the DNA TGTGCCACTCGGCGGGGGAGAACTGCTAGCACAGATACGCAGTATTTT.

The rearrangement uses TRBV19 and TRBJ2-2; 12 bases are shared with TRBD2. V dropped 6 bases and J dropped 4; count of bases not matched to a gene: 6. There are 16 residues in the CDR3. The germline V gene encodes CDR1 LNHDA and CDR2 SQIVND (reference sequence). CDR3 bases: TGTGCCAGTAGACCCGGACTAGCGGGGAGCACCGGGGAGCTGTTTTTT. Amino acids: CASRPGLAGSTGELFF.

The chain links TRBV6-5 to TRBJ2-7, with TRBD1 identical over 7 bases. The CDR3 spans 14 residues. The ends lost 6 bases at V and 4 bases at J; junction bases unmatched: 9. CDR1 and CDR2 (germline): MNHEY, SVGAGI. The CDR3 coding sequence is TGTGCCAGCAGCCCCACCGGGACAGCATACGAGCAGTACTTC. Amino acid sequence: CASSPTGTAYEQYF.

The V call is TRBV5-4, the J call TRBJ2-2, with a possible D match to TRBD1 (6 bases). Trimming took off 3 bases at V and 4 bases at J, with 19 bases between the two ends. Germline CDR1 is SGHNT and CDR2 is YYREEE (reference sequence). The CDR3 consists of 17 residues. In DNA form, the CDR3 reads TGTGCCAGCAGCTCCCCTGGGGCAGGGGTAGTCACCGGGGAGCTGTTTTTT. Protein: CASSSPGAGVVTGELFF.

V usage is TRBV27 and J usage is TRBJ2-2, with D possibly being TRBD1 (5 bases). CDR3 size: 12 residues. Trimming removed 8 bases from V and 7 bases from J, with 11 bases in between. Germline loops: CDR1 MNHEY, CDR2 SMNVEV (reference sequence). The CDR3 reads CASGQRGGELFF. DNA of the CDR3: TGTGCCAGCGGACAAAGAGGCGGGGAGCTGTTTTTT.

This clone was counted a single time. The chain couples TRBV29-1 to TRBJ2-1; perhaps TRBD1 as D (6 bases). CDR1 SQVTM and CDR2 ANQGSEA come from the germline V gene. V lost 7 bases, J lost 8 bases, and 12 bases lay in between. This CDR3 contains 11 residues. The CDR3 here is CSATGLDEQFF. The CDR3 DNA reads as TGCAGCGCTACAGGGTTGGATGAGCAGTTCTTC.

V is TRBV19 and J is TRBJ2-2; tentative D call: TRBD2 (7 bases). Trimming took 2 bases from V and 3 from J, leaving 13 bases between them. This CDR3 has 16 residues. Germline V gives CDR1 LNHDA, CDR2 SQIVND (reference sequence). The CDR3 DNA sequence: TGTGCCAGTAGTATAAGGGGGGGTACAGACACCGGGGAGCTGTTTTTT. Translation: CASSIRGGTDTGELFF.

V gene TRBV6-1 combines with J gene TRBJ1-2; 11 bases are shared with TRBD1. The CDR3 is 15 amino acids. In germline, CDR1 is MNHNS, CDR2 SASEGT. V was clipped by 3 bases and J by 4 bases; unmatched bases: 4. CDR3 nucleotide sequence: TGTGCCAGCAGTGAGGCCGGGACAGGGGGCTATGGCTACACCTTC. Amino acids: CASSEAGTGGYGYTF.

This clone was counted ten times or more. The chain joins TRBV4-2 to TRBJ2-5; D is possibly TRBD2 (7 bases). Germline V gene data show CDR1 as LGHNA and CDR2 as YNFKEQ. The CDR3 is made up of 16 amino acids. V was clipped by 1 base and J by 5 bases, with 17 bases between them. In DNA form, the CDR3 reads TGTGCCAGCAGCCAAGGACGGGGGGCTCGGGAGGAGACCCAGTACTTC. It specifies CASSQGRGAREETQYF.

This clone was picked up a small number of times. CDR3 DNA: TGTGCCAGCAGCTTAGATCCAGGCGGGGGCCGGGAGCTGTTTTTT. Translated: CASSLDPGGGRELFF. The chain combines TRBV11-2 with TRBJ2-2; weak D call: TRBD2 (7 bases). Germline lookup yields CDR1 SGHAT and CDR2 FQNNGV. The CDR3 sequence is 15 residues long. The V end lost 0 bases, the J end lost 9 bases, and 14 bases lay between the germline ends.

The genes are TRBV19 and TRBJ2-1; D not resolved. Germline CDR1 reads LNHDA; CDR2 reads SQIVND (reference sequence). The CDR3 is 16 amino acids. The ends were cut back, 7 bases at V and 3 bases at J, with 19 bases in the middle. CDR3 in amino acids: CASTPIAGSFYNEQFF. In nucleotides, the CDR3 is TGTGCCAGTACCCCGATTGCAGGCTCTTTCTACAATGAGCAGTTCTTC.